The sequence of this T cell receptor (beta chain) was determined in a study of blood T cell repertoires in COVID-19. Study-wide background: Sites across the United States, Italy and Spain contributed samples from acute and convalescent COVID-19. T cells, B-cell-depleted T cells, or PBMCs supplied cDNA or gDNA.

Seattle's enrolled individuals joined amid active infection and were then monitored longitudinally. V was cut by 6 bases and J by 8 bases, with 16 bases left in between. Looked up from germline, CDR1 is MNHEY and CDR2 is SMNVEV (reference sequence). The CDR3 has 14 amino acids. Assay: immunoSEQ multiplex PCR; the TCRdb copy retains only in-frame clones and omits some. This sample has hundreds of thousands of clones, with more than 70% found just once. This clonotype originated in a woman younger than 45 with COVID-19, enrolled during active disease. The chain combines TRBV27 with TRBJ1-4; tentative D call: TRBD1 (5 bases). Material for sequencing was peripheral blood. CDR3 protein: CASSIRDGSEKLFF. CDR3 DNA: TGTGCCAGCAGCATCCGGGACGGGAGCGAAAAACTGTTTTTT. Variable domain in full (rest from reference TRBV27 and TRBJ1-4): EAQVTQNPRYLITVTGKKLTVTCSQNMNHEYMSWYRQDPGLGLRQIYYSMNVEVTDKGDVPEGYKVSRKEKRNFPLILESPSPNQTSLYFCASSIRDGSEKLFFGSGTQLSVL.